This TCR beta chain was retrieved from a study of blood T cell repertoires in COVID-19. Turning to the study itself: Acute and convalescent COVID-19 specimens originated in the United States, Italy and Spain. PBMCs, B-cell-depleted T cells, or T cells provided the cDNA or gDNA that made up the material.

The Seattle patients joined while their infection was active and were tracked longitudinally afterward. The authors' processing: It was from reference gene primer amplification that nucleated cell counts were estimated. The method was immunoSEQ multiplex PCR; TCRdb's version includes in-frame clones alone and lacks a portion of them. V and J calls plus clone size are reproduced from that table; the DNA served to infer D and trimming. The sample records a few hundred thousand clones, around 89% being singletons. V was pared by 0 bases and J by 0 bases, with 9 bases between. Germline-derived CDR1 and CDR2 are SGHRS and YFSETQ. This CDR3 is built from 15 residues.

Material for sequencing was peripheral blood. The chain uses TRBV5-1 and TRBJ1-2; perhaps TRBD1 as D (6 bases). This clonotype was sampled from a woman aged 50 to 65 with COVID-19, enrolled during active disease. In DNA form, the CDR3 reads TGCGCCAGCAGCTTGGCAGGGGACCCTAACTATGGCTACACCTTC. Its protein is CASSLAGDPNYGYTF.